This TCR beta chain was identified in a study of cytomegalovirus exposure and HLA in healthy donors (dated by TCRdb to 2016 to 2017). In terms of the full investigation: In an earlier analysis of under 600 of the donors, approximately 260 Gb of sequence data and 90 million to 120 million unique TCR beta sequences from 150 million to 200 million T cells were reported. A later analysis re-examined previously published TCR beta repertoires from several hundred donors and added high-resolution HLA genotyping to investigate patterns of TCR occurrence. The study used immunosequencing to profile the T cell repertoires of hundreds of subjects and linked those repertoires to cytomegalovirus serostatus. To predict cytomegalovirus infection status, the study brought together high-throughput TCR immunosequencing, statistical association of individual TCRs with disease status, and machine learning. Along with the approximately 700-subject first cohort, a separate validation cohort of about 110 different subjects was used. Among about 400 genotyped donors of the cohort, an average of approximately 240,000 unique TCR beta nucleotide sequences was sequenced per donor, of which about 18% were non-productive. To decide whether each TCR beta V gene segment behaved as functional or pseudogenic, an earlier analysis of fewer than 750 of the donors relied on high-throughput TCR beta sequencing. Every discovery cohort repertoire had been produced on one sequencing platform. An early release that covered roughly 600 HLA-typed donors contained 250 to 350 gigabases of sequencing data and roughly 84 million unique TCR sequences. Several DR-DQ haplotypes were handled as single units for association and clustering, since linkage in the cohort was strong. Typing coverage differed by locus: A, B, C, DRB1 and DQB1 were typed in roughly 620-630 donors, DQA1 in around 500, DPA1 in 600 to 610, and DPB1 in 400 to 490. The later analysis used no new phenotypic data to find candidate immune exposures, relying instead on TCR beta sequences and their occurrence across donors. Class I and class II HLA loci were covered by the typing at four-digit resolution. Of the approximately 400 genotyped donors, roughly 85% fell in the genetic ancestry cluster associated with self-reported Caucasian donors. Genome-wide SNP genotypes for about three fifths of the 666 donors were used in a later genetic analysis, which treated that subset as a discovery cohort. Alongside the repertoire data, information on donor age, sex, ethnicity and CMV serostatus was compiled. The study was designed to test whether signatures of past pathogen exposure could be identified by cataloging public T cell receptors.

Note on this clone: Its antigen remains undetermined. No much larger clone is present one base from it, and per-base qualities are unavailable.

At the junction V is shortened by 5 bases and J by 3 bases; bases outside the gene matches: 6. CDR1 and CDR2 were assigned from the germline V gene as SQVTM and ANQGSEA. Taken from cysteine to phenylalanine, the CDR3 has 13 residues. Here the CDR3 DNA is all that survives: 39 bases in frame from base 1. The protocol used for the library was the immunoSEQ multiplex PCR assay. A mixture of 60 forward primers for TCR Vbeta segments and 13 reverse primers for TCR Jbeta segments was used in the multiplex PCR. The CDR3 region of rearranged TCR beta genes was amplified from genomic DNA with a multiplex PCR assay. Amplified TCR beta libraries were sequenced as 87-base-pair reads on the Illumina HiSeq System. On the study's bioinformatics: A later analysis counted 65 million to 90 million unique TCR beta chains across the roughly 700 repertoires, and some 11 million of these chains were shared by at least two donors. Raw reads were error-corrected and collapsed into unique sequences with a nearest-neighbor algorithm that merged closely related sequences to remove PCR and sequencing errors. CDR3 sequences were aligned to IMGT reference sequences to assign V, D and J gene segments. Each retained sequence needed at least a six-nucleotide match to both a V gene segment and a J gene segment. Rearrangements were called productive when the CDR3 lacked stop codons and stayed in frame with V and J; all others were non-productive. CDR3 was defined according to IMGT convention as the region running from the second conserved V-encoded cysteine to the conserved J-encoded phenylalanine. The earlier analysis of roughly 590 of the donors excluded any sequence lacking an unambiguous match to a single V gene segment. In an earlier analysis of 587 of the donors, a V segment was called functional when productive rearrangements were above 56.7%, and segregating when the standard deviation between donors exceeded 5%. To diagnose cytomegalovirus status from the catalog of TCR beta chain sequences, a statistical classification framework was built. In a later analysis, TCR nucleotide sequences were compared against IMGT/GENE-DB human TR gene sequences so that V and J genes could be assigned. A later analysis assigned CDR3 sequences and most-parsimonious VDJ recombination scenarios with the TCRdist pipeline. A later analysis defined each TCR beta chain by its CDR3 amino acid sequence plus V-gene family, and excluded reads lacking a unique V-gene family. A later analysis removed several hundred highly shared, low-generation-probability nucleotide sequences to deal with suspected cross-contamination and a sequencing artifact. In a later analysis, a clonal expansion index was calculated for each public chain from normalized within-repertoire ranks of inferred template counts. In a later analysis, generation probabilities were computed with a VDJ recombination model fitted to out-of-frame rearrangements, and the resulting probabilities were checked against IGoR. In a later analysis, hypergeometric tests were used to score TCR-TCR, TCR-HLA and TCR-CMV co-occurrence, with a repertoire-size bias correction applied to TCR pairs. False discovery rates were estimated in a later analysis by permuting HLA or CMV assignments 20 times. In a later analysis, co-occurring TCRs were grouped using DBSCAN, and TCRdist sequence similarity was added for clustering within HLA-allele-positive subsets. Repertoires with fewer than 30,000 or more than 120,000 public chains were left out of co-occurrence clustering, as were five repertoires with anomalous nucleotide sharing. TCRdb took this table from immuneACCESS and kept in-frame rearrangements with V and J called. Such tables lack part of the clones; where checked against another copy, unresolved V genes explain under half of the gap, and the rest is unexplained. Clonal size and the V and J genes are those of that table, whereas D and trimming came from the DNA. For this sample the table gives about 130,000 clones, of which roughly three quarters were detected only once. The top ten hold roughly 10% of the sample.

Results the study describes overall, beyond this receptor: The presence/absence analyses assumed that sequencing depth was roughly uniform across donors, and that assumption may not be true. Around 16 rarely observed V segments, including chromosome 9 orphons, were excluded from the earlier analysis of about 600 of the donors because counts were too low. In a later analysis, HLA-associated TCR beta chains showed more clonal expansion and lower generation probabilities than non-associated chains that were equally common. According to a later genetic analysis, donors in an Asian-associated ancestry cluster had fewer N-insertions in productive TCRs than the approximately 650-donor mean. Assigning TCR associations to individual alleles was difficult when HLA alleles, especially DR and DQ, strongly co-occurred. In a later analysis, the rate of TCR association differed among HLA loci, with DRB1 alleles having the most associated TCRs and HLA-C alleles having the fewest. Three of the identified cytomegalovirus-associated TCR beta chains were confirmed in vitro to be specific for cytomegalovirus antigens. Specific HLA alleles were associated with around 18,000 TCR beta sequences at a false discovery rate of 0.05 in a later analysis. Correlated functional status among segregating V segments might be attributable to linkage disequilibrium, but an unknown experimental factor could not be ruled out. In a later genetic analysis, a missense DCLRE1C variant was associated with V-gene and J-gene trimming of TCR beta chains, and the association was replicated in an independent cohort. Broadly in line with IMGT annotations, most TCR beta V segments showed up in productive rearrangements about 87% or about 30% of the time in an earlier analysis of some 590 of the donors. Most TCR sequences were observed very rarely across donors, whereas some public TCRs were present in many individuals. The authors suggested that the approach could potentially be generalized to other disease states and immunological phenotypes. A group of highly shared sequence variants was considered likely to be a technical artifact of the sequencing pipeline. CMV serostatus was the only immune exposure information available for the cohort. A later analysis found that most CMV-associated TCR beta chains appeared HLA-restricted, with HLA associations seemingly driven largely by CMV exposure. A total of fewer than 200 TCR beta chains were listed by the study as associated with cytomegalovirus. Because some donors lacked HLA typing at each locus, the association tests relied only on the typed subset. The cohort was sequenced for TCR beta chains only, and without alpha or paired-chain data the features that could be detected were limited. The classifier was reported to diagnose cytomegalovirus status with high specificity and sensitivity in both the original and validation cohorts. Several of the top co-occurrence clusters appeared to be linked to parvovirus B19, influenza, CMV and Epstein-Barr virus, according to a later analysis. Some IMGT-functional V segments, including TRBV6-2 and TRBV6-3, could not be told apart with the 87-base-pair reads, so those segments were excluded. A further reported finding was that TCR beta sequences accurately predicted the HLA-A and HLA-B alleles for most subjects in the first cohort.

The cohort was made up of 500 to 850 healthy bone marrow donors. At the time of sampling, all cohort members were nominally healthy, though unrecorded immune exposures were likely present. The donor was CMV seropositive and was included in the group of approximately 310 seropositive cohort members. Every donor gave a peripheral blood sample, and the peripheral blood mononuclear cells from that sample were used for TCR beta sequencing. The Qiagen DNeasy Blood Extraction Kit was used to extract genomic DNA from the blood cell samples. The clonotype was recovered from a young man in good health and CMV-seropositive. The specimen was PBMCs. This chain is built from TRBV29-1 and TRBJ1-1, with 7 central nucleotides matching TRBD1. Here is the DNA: TGCAGCGTTCAGGGACAGCGTGACACTGAAGCTTTCTTT. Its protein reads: CSVQGQRDTEAFF.